Given below is one T cell receptor beta chain in context. Its antigen is unknown. These data belong to a study of early stage breast cancer tumors. In the study overall: About 70% of the 16 invasive tumors were ER+, PR+ and HER2-. Study-wide results and caveats: Tumors had around 2.4-fold higher T cell density than normal breast. Tumor and normal breast were distinguished via blood comparison in most of the 16 patients. Chain pairing and CD4, CD8 or FOXP3 expression were not captured.

Sequenced by immunoSEQ multiplex PCR; TCRdb stores in-frame clones only, minus some. This table holds some 75,000 clones, more than 65% found once. Germline V gene data show CDR1 as SEHNR and CDR2 as FQNEAQ (reference sequence). This CDR3 contains 13 residues. V dropped 5 bases and J dropped 1 base, with 8 bases sitting between them. This TCR was sampled from a person aged 55 to 70 with breast cancer. The rearrangement links TRBV7-9 to TRBJ1-1; unclear D gene. The sequencing input was blood. The CDR3 is CASSPDGNTEAFF. CDR3 coding DNA: TGTGCCAGCAGCCCGGACGGGAACACTGAAGCTTTCTTT.